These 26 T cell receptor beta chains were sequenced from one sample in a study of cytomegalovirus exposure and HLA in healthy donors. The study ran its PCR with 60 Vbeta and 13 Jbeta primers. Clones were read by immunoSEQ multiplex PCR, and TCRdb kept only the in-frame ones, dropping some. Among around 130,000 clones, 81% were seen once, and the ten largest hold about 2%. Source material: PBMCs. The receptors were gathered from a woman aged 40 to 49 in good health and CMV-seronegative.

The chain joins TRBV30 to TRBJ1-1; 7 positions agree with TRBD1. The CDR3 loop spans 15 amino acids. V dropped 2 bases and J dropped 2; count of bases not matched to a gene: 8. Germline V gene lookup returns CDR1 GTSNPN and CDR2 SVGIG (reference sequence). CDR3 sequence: CAWSPEGASNTEAFF. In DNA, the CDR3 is TGTGCCTGGAGTCCAGAGGGGGCGAGTAACACTGAAGCTTTCTTT.

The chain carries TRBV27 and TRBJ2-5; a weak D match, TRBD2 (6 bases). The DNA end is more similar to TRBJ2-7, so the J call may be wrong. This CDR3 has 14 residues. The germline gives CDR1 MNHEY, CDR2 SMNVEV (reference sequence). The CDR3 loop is CATSARRDLYEQYF. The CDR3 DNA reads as TGTGCCACCTCCGCTCGGCGGGACCTTTACGAGCAGTACTTC.

The CDR3 reads CASSATGGQETQYF. The CDR3 DNA reads as TGTGCCAGCAGCGCAACCGGGGGGCAAGAGACCCAGTACTTC. The genes are TRBV7-3 and TRBJ2-5; the match to TRBD2 covers 7 bases. CDR1 is SGHTA, CDR2 FQGTGA, per germline. V gave up 5 bases and J gave up 2 bases; unmatched junction bases: 5. The CDR3 length is 14 residues.

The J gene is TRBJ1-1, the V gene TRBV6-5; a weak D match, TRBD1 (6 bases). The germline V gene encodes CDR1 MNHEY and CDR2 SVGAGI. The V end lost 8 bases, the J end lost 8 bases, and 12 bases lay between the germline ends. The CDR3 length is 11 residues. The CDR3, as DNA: TGTGCCAGCCATTATGGGACAGAAGCTTTCTTT. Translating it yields CASHYGTEAFF.

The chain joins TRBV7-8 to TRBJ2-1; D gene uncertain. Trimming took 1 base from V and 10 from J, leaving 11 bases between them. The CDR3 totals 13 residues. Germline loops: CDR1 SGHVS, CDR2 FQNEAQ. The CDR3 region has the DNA TGTGCCAGCAGCTTAGACCGACATACCGAGCAGTTCTTC. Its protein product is CASSLDRHTEQFF.

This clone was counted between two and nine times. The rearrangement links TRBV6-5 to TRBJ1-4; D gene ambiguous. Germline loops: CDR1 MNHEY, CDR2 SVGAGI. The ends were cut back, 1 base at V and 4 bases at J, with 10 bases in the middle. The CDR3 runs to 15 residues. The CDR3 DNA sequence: TGTGCCAGCAGTTACTTTGCGGGCTTTAATGAAAAACTGTTTTTT. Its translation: CASSYFAGFNEKLFF.

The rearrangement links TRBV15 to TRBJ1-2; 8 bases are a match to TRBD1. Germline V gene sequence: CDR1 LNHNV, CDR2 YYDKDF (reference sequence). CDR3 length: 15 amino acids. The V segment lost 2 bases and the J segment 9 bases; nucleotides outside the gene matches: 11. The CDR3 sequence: CATSRTGQGTFRYTF. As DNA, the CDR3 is TGTGCCACCAGCAGAACCGGACAGGGTACCTTTCGCTACACCTTC.

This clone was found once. DNA for the CDR3: TGTGCCAGCAGTGCTAGGGAAGGGGGTTCACCCCTCCACTTT. This codes for CASSAREGGSPLHF. The V gene is TRBV2, the J gene TRBJ1-6; TRBD1 is a possible D gene (6 bases). Germline CDR1 reads SNHLY; CDR2 reads FYNNEI. With 4 bases removed from V and 9 bases from J, the gap between germline ends came to 13 bases. CDR3 length equals 14 residues.

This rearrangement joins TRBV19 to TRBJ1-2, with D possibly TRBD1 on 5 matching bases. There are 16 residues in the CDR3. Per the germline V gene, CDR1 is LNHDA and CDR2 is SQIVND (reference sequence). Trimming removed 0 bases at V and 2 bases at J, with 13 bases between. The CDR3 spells CASSIDLQGRNYGYTF. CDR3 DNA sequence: TGTGCCAGTAGTATAGATCTCCAGGGCCGGAACTATGGCTACACCTTC. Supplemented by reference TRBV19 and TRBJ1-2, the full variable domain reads DGGITQSPKYLFRKEGQNVTLSCEQNLNHDAMYWYRQDPGQGLRLIYYSQIVNDFQKGDIAEGYSVSREKKESFPLTVTSAQKNPTAFYLCASSIDLQGRNYGYTFGSGTRLTVV.

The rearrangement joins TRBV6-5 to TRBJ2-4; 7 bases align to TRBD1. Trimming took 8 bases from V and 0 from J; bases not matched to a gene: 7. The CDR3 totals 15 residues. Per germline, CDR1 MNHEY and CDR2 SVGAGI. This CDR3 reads CASEDRSLAKNIQYF. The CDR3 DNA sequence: TGTGCCAGCGAGGACAGGTCGTTAGCCAAAAACATTCAGTACTTC.

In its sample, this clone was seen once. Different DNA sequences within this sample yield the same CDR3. This CDR3 reads CATSRESAYEQYF. Here the CDR3 DNA reads TGTGCCACCAGCAGAGAGTCTGCCTACGAGCAGTACTTC. The chain carries TRBV15 and TRBJ2-7; D gene uncertain. This CDR3 has 13 residues. Germline V gene sequence: CDR1 LNHNV, CDR2 YYDKDF (reference sequence). With 0 bases removed from V and 2 bases from J, the gap between germline ends came to 5 bases.

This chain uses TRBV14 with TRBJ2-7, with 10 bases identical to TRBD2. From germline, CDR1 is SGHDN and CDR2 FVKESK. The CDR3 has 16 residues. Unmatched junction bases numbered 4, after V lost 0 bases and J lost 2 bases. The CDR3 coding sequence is TGTGCCAGCAGCCAAGATTACCTAGCGGGAGCCTACGAGCAGTACTTC. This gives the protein CASSQDYLAGAYEQYF.

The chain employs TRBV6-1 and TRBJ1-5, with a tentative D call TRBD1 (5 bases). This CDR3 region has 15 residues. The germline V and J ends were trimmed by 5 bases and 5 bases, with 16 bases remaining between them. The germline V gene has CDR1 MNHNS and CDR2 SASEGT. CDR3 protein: CASSRPRELDQPQHF. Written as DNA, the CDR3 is TGTGCCAGCAGTCGTCCCAGGGAATTGGATCAGCCCCAGCATTTT.

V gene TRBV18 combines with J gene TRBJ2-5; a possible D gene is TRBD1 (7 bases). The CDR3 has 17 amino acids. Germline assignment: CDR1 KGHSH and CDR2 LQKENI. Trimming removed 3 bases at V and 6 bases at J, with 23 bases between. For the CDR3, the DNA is TGTGCCAGCTCACCGTTCGATACAGGGGCGGGGTGGCAGACCCAGTACTTC. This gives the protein CASSPFDTGAGWQTQYF.

CDR3 loop: CASIKDRANTEAFF. The DNA for the CDR3 is TGTGCCAGCATTAAGGACAGGGCGAACACTGAAGCTTTCTTT. This sequence joins TRBV6-1 and TRBJ1-1; TRBD1 aligns across 8 bases. Germline CDR1 is MNHNS and CDR2 is SASEGT. The CDR3 extends over 14 amino acids. V gave up 7 bases and J gave up 1 base; unmatched junction bases: 5.

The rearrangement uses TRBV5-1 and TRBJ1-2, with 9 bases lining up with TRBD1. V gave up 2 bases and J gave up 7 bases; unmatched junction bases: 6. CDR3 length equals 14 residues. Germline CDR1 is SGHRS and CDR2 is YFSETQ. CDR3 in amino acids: CASSLEQGASGYTF. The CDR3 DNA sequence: TGCGCCAGCAGCTTAGAACAGGGGGCGAGTGGCTACACCTTC.

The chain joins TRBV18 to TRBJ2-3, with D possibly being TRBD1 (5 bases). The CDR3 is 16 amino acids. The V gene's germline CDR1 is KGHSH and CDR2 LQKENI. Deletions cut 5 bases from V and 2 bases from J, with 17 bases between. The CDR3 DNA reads TGTGCCAGCTCAGGAAGGGGCCAGGAGATCACAGATACGCAGTATTTT. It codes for CASSGRGQEITDTQYF.

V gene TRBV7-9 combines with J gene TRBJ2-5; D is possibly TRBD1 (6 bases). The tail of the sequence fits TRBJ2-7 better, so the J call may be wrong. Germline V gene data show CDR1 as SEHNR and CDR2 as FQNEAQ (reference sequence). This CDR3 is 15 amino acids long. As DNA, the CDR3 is TGTGCCAGCAGCTCTCCGGACAGAATGACCCTCGAGCAGTACTTC. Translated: CASSSPDRMTLEQYF.

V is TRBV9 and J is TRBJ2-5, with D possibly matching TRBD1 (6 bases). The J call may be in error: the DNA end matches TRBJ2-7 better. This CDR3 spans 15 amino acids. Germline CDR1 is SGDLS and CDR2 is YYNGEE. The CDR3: CASSVGLQGTYEQYF. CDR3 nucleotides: TGTGCCAGCAGCGTAGGTTTGCAGGGGACCTACGAGCAGTACTTC.

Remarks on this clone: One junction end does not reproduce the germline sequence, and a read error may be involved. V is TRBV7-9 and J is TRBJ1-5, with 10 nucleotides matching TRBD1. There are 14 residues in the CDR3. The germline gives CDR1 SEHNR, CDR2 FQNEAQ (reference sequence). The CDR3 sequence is CSSSPGTGDQPQHF. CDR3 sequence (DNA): TGTTCCAGCAGCCCCGGGACAGGGGATCAGCCCCAGCATTTT.

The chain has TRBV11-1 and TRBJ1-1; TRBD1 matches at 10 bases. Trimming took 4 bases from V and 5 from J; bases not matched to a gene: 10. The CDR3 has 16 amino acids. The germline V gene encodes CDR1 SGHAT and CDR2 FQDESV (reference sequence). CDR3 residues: CASSSRDRGSRTEAFF. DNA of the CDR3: TGTGCCAGCAGCTCTAGGGACAGGGGCTCCCGGACTGAAGCTTTCTTT.

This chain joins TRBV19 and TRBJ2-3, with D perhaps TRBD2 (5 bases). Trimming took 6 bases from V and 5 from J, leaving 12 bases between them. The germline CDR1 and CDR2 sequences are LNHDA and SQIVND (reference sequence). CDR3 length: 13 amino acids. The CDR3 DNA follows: TGTGCCAGTAGCGCGGGCTGGAGAGATACGCAGTATTTT. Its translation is CASSAGWRDTQYF.

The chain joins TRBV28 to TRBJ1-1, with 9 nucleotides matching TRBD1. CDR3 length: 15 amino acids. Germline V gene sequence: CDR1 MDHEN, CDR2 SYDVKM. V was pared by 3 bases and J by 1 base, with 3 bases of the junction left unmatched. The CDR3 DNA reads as TGTGCCAGCAGTTTCGGGACAGGGACGAACACTGAAGCTTTCTTT. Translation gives CASSFGTGTNTEAFF.

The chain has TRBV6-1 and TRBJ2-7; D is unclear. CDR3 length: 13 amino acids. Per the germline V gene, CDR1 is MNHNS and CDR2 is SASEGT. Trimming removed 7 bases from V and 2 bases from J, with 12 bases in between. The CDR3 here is CASIDEFPYEQYF. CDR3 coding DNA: TGTGCCAGCATTGATGAGTTCCCCTACGAGCAGTACTTC.

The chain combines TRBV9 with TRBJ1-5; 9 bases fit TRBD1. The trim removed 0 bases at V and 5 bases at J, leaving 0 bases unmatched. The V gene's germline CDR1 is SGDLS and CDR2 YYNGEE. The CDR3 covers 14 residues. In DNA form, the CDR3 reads TGTGCCAGCAGCGTAGGACAGGGGGATCAGCCCCAGCATTTT. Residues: CASSVGQGDQPQHF. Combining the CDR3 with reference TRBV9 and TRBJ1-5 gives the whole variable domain DSGVTQTPKHLITATGQRVTLRCSPRSGDLSVYWYQQSLDQGLQFLIQYYNGEERAKGNILERFSAQQFPDLHSELNLSSLELGDSALYFCASSVGQGDQPQHFGDGTRLSIL.

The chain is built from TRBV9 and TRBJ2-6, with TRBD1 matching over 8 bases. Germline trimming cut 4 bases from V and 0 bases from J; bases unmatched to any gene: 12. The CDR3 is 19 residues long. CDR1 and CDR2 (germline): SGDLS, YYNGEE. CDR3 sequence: CASSPESTGVISGANVLTF. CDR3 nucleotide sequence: TGTGCCAGCAGCCCGGAGTCGACAGGGGTTATCTCTGGGGCCAACGTCCTGACTTTC.